This TCR beta chain was recorded in a study of T cell responses to AZD1222 COVID-19 vaccine. Across the study: Combined were second doses at about 4 or about 12 weeks.

With V trimmed by 7 bases and J by 2 bases, 9 bases remained unmatched. Germline V CDR1 and CDR2: SGHVS, FNYEAQ. The CDR3 length is 15 residues. Repertoires were generated with immunoSEQ multiplex PCR, while TCRdb's copy carries only in-frame clones and drops some. The data contain about 140,000 clones, 75% to 90% of them singletons. The sequenced sample was peripheral blood, obtained on day 0 of AZD1222 vaccination. This TCR was recovered from an adult in good health. The chain combines TRBV7-6 with TRBJ2-3; 7 positions match TRBD2. Written as DNA, the CDR3 is TGTGCCAGCACCCCCAATCGGGGGGACACAGATACGCAGTATTTT. As protein: CASTPNRGDTDTQYF. Combining the CDR3 with reference TRBV7-6 and TRBJ2-3 gives the whole variable domain GAGVSQSPRYKVTKRGQDVALRCDPISGHVSLYWYRQALGQGPEFLTYFNYEAQQDKSGLPNDRFSAERPEGSISTLTIQRTEQRDSAMYRCASTPNRGDTDTQYFGPGTRLTVL.